This T cell receptor beta chain was captured in a study of response to subunit inactivated influenza vaccine. Study findings and constraints: Authors suggested few new T cells are recruited by each seasonal influenza vaccination.

TCRdb independently ran MiXCR on the RT-PCR reads; one entry per CDR3 protein. The table shows fewer than 700,000 distinct CDR3 sequences, with 13% occurring only once. V trimming: 3 bases; J trimming: 9 bases; junction bases outside the gene matches: 11. The CDR3 runs to 15 residues. Germline CDR1 reads SGHTA; CDR2 reads FQGTGA. Details on this clonotype: Its antigen remains unknown.

The TCR comes from a man in his fifties or sixties who received an inactivated influenza vaccine. This sample comprised PBMCs from blood, obtained 40 to 50 days after vaccination. The chain employs TRBV7-3 and TRBJ2-1, with TRBD2 matching 7 bases. CDR3: CASSFYAGEWGEQFF. In DNA, the CDR3 is TGTGCCAGCAGCTTTTATGCGGGAGAGTGGGGTGAGCAGTTCTTC.